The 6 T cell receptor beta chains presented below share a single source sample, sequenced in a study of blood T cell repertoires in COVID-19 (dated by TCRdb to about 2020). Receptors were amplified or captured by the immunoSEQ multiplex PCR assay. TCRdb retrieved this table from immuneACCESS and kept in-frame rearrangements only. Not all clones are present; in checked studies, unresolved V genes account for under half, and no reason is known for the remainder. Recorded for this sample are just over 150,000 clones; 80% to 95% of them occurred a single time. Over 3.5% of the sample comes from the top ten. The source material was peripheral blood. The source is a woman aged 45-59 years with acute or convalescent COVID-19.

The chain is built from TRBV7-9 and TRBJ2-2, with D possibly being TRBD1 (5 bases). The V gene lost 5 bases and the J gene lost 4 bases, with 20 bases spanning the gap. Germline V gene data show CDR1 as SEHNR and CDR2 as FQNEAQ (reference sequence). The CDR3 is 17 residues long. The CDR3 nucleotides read TGTGCCAGCAGCGGAGTTGGGGCGCGAGCGTCCACCGGGGAGCTGTTTTTT. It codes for CASSGVGARASTGELFF.

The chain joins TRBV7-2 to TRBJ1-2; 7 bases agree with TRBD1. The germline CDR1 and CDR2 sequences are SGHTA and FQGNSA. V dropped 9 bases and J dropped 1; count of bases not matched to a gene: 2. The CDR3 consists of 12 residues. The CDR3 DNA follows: TGTGCCAGTGGGACAGTTAACTATGGCTACACCTTC. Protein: CASGTVNYGYTF.

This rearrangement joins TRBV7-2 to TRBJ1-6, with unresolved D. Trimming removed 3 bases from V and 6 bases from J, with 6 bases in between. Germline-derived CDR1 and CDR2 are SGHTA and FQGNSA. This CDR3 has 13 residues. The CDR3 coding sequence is TGTGCCAGCAGCTTGGCCTCTAATTCACCCCTCCACTTT. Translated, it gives CASSLASNSPLHF.

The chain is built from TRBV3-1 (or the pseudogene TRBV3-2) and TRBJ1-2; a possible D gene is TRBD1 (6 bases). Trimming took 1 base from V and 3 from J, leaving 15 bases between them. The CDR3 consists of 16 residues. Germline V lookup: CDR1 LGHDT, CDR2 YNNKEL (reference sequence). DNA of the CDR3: TGTGCCAGCAGCCAAGCGGCTCCAGGGGCTGACTATGGCTACACCTTC. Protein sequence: CASSQAAPGADYGYTF.

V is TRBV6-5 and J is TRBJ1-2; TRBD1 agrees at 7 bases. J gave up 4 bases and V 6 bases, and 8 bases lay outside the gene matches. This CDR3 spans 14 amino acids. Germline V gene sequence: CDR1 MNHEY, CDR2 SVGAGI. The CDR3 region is CASSQSRDSYGYTF. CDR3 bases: TGTGCCAGCAGCCAATCCCGGGACAGCTATGGCTACACCTTC.

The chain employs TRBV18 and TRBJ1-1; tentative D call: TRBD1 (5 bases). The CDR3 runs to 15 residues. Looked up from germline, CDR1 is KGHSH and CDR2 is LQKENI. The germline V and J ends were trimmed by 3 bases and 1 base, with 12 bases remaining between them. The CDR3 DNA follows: TGTGCCAGCTCACCGTTTGACGGGGGGAACACTGAAGCTTTCTTT. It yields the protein CASSPFDGGNTEAFF.